This TCR beta chain is drawn from a study of cytomegalovirus exposure and HLA in healthy donors. In the study overall: Among the roughly 400 genotyped donors, less than 85% were placed in the Caucasian-associated ancestry cluster.

The PCR employed 60 Vbeta primers together with 13 Jbeta primers. Sequenced by immunoSEQ multiplex PCR; TCRdb stores in-frame clones only, minus some. The table lists 75,000 to 90,000 clones, 70% to 80% of them singletons. The CDR3 totals 15 residues. CDR1 is SGHDT, CDR2 YYEEEE, per germline. Unmatched junction bases numbered 10, after V lost 4 bases and J lost 5 bases. A remark on this clone: Its antigen is unknown.

Overall study results and limits: When presence/absence was analysed, sequencing depth was taken to be roughly uniform across donors. A further, later analysis showed that HLA-associated TCR beta chains (compared with equally common others) were more clonally expanded. Later on, an analysis showed TCR association rates differing by HLA locus, with DRB1 the most and HLA-C the fewest.

Sequenced: PBMCs. The chain links TRBV5-6 to TRBJ1-1; 8 bases agree with TRBD1. The receptor was derived from a man in his forties or fifties in good health and CMV-seronegative. For the CDR3, the DNA is TGTGCCAGCAGCCTTCCAGGGGGCCGAAAGACTGAAGCTTTCTTT. Encoded protein: CASSLPGGRKTEAFF.